This TCR beta chain is drawn from a study of somatic mutations in cytotoxic T cells in rheumatoid arthritis. CDR3 length: 14 amino acids. The V end lost 7 bases, the J end lost 2 bases, and 12 bases lay between the germline ends. Germline loops: CDR1 SNHLY, CDR2 FYNNEI. Generated by immunoSEQ multiplex PCR, the TCRdb table keeps only in-frame clones and is missing some. The data hold tens of thousands of clones, with more than 65% observed a single time. The genes are TRBV2 and TRBJ1-3; TRBD1 is a possible D gene (6 bases). The sequence was collected from an adult with rheumatoid arthritis. The sample was CD8+ T cells sorted from blood. Written as DNA, the CDR3 is TGTGCCAGCACTATGGGGGGCACTGGAAACACCATATATTTT. This encodes CASTMGGTGNTIYF.